The source of this TCR beta chain is a study of T cell repertoires in cytomegalovirus infection. V gave up 8 bases and J gave up 8 bases, with 16 bases separating them. CDR3 length: 13 amino acids. Ten or more counts support this clonotype. The antigen remains undetermined. TCRdb reanalysed the reads using MiXCR and keeps one entry per CDR3 protein. The profile shows 55,000 to 85,000 distinct CDR3 sequences, approximately 3.6% of them singletons. Broader study findings: HLA-C-restricted TCR beta clonotypes specific for CMV led the ex vivo response.

The chain is built from TRBV12-3 or TRBV12-4 and TRBJ2-1, with TRBD2 as a possible D gene (6 bases). Sequences were obtained from PBMCs. The clonotype was recovered from a human donor in good health (CMV status not recorded). Some clones in this sample may be carry-over from other donors' samples. In DNA, the CDR3 is TGTGCCAGCGGGACTCCCGGCTTGTATGAGCAGTTCTTC. Translation gives CASGTPGLYEQFF.